This entry lists 22 T cell receptor beta chains sequenced from one sample in a study of blood T cell repertoires in COVID-19. Clones were sequenced by immunoSEQ multiplex PCR, and TCRdb holds only the in-frame ones, with some missing. The sample comprises over 250,000 clones, approximately 83% of which are singletons, and 11% rests with the top ten. Input material: peripheral blood. The receptors shown here come from a woman in her seventies with acute or convalescent COVID-19.

The CDR3 protein is CASSIGPDKLYGYTF. The CDR3 DNA is TGTGCCAGTAGTATAGGCCCGGACAAACTCTATGGCTACACCTTC. This chain joins TRBV19 and TRBJ1-2; possibly TRBD1 for D (5 bases). V lost 1 base to trimming and J lost 4 bases, with 13 bases between them. Germline loops: CDR1 LNHDA, CDR2 SQIVND (reference sequence). The CDR3 runs 15 residues. Full variable domain (remainder filled in from reference TRBV19 and TRBJ1-2): DGGITQSPKYLFRKEGQNVTLSCEQNLNHDAMYWYRQDPGQGLRLIYYSQIVNDFQKGDIAEGYSVSREKKESFPLTVTSAQKNPTAFYLCASSIGPDKLYGYTFGSGTRLTVV.

J is TRBJ1-5 and V is TRBV2; no reliable D call. The germline CDR1 and CDR2 sequences are SNHLY and FYNNEI. The CDR3 runs 13 residues. V gave up 6 bases and J gave up 7 bases, with 13 bases separating them. The DNA of the CDR3 is TGTGCCAGCAGGGGTCGAGGGAACCAGCCCCAGCATTTT. Translation gives CASRGRGNQPQHF.

V usage is TRBV27 and J usage is TRBJ2-7; 11 nucleotides agree with TRBD2. This CDR3 is 14 amino acids long. CDR1 is MNHEY, CDR2 SMNVEV, per germline (reference sequence). Trimming removed 8 bases from V and 2 bases from J; junction bases left unmatched: 5. The CDR3 loop is CASYRTSGPYEQYF. The DNA of the CDR3 is TGTGCCAGCTATCGGACTAGCGGGCCCTACGAGCAGTACTTC.

The rearrangement joins TRBV18 to TRBJ1-4; no clear D gene. Trimming took off 3 bases at V and 0 bases at J, with 5 bases between the two ends. CDR3 length: 14 residues. From germline, CDR1 is KGHSH and CDR2 LQKENI. The CDR3 loop reads CASSPTATNEKLFF. CDR3 sequence (DNA): TGTGCCAGCTCACCCACAGCAACTAATGAAAAACTGTTTTTT.

This chain links TRBV9 with TRBJ2-7, with D maybe TRBD1 (6 bases). The germline CDR1 and CDR2 sequences are SGDLS and YYNGEE. CDR3 length equals 16 residues. V dropped 3 bases and J dropped 0 bases, with 16 bases sitting between them. CDR3 sequence (DNA): TGTGCCAGCAGCGCCAGTAGACAGGAGGACTCCTACGAGCAGTACTTC. This codes for CASSASRQEDSYEQYF.

A note on this clone: Germline is not matched at one junction end, which may reflect a read error. The CDR3 DNA is TGTGCCAGCAGCCATGGACTGGGGAACGCTGAAGCTTTCTTT. Translation: CASSHGLGNAEAFF. The V call is TRBV3-1 (or the pseudogene TRBV3-2), the J call TRBJ1-1; no reliable D call. Germline V lookup: CDR1 LGHDT, CDR2 YNNKEL (reference sequence). There are 14 residues in the CDR3.

The chain carries TRBV6-6 and TRBJ1-1; TRBD1 matches 10 bases. The junction had 1 base not matched to a gene; V was cut back by 5 bases and J by 1 base. The CDR3 extends over 14 amino acids. Germline loops: CDR1 MNHNY, CDR2 SVGAGI (reference sequence). CDR3 DNA: TGTGCCAGCAGTCGGGACAGGGGGAACACTGAAGCTTTCTTT. Translation: CASSRDRGNTEAFF.

This clone appeared a few times. The V call is TRBV5-1, the J call TRBJ1-2; D perhaps matches TRBD1 (5 bases). Between the trimmed V and J ends, which lost 0 bases and 2 bases, there was a span of 11 bases. CDR3 length equals 15 residues. CDR1 is SGHRS and CDR2 is YFSETQ in the germline V gene. The chain's CDR3 is CASSLAGGMNYGYTF. The CDR3 nucleotides read TGCGCCAGCAGCTTGGCCGGGGGAATGAACTATGGCTACACCTTC. Complete variable domain (other parts from reference TRBV5-1 and TRBJ1-2): KAGVTQTPRYLIKTRGQQVTLSCSPISGHRSVSWYQQTPGQGLQFLFEYFSETQRNKGNFPGRFSGRQFSNSRSEMNVSTLELGDSALYLCASSLAGGMNYGYTFGSGTRLTVV.

The chain joins TRBV27 to TRBJ1-6; D unclear. The CDR3 sequence is 12 residues long. Trimming cost V 3 bases and J 10 bases, with 7 bases left between them. Germline assignment: CDR1 MNHEY and CDR2 SMNVEV (reference sequence). DNA for the CDR3: TGTGCCAGCAGTTTCGTGGGCTCACCCCTCCACTTT. This gives the protein CASSFVGSPLHF.

V gene TRBV7-8 combines with J gene TRBJ1-4; D remains unclear. From germline, CDR1 is SGHVS and CDR2 FQNEAQ. Trimming removed 7 bases from V and 8 bases from J, with 17 bases in between. This CDR3 region has 14 residues. The CDR3 nucleotides read TGTGCCAGCACCAACCTCCCCCGGGGAGAAAAACTGTTTTTT. Amino acids: CASTNLPRGEKLFF.

The genes are TRBV7-2 and TRBJ2-2; 12 bases line up with TRBD2. CDR1 is SGHTA, CDR2 FQGNSA, per germline. V dropped 5 bases and J dropped 7; count of bases not matched to a gene: 17. This CDR3 is 19 amino acids long. The CDR3 DNA sequence: TGTGCCAGCAGCGAAACCCCCCTAGCGGGGGGGCCCAGTAGCGGGGAGCTGTTTTTT. Encoded protein: CASSETPLAGGPSSGELFF.

V is TRBV5-4 and J is TRBJ1-2; D is perhaps TRBD1 (6 bases). Germline V lookup: CDR1 SGHNT, CDR2 YYREEE (reference sequence). V was clipped by 1 base and J by 4 bases, with 11 bases between them. This CDR3 has 14 residues. CDR3 in amino acids: CASSLLQGTYGYTF. CDR3 in DNA: TGTGCCAGCAGCTTGCTACAGGGCACCTATGGCTACACCTTC.

The chain joins TRBV3-1 (or the pseudogene TRBV3-2) to TRBJ1-2; 8 bases are a match to TRBD1. V lost 5 bases, J lost 4 bases, and 6 bases stayed unmatched. The CDR3 has 14 amino acids. The germline CDR1 and CDR2 sequences are LGHDT and YNNKEL (reference sequence). Here the CDR3 reads CASSSGTGVYGYTF. For the CDR3, the DNA is TGTGCCAGCAGCTCCGGGACAGGTGTCTATGGCTACACCTTC.

V is TRBV3-1 (or the pseudogene TRBV3-2) and J is TRBJ1-2, with D unclear. V was shortened by 1 base and J by 2 bases, with 8 bases between the two germline ends. Germline V lookup: CDR1 LGHDT, CDR2 YNNKEL (reference sequence). The CDR3 extends over 14 amino acids. The DNA for the CDR3 is TGTGCCAGCAGCCAAGTGGCTGCCAACTATGGCTACACCTTC. This sequence encodes CASSQVAANYGYTF.

The rearrangement joins TRBV11-3 to TRBJ2-7; the D gene is possibly TRBD2 (6 bases). The CDR3 extends over 14 amino acids. CDR1 and CDR2 from the germline V gene are SGHNT and YENEEA. The V end lost 6 bases, the J end lost 0 bases, and 12 bases lay between the germline ends. The CDR3 loop reads CASSPDGSSYEQYF. CDR3 sequence (DNA): TGTGCCAGCAGTCCCGACGGGAGCTCCTACGAGCAGTACTTC.

CDR3 sequence: CASKIGTGWAEAFF. The CDR3 nucleotides are TGCGCCAGCAAGATTGGGACTGGTTGGGCTGAAGCTTTCTTT. The chain couples TRBV5-1 to TRBJ1-1; D is possibly TRBD1 (5 bases). The CDR3 consists of 14 residues. With 6 bases removed from V and 6 bases from J, the gap between germline ends came to 18 bases. Germline lookup yields CDR1 SGHRS and CDR2 YFSETQ.

The chain has TRBV11-1 and TRBJ1-1; a weak D match, TRBD1 (6 bases). The V end lost 5 bases, the J end lost 7 bases, and 11 bases lay between the germline ends. The CDR3 loop spans 12 amino acids. Looked up from germline, CDR1 is SGHAT and CDR2 is FQDESV (reference sequence). The CDR3 DNA sequence: TGTGCCAGCAGCCGGACAGCCCGTGAAGCTTTCTTT. Translating gives CASSRTAREAFF.

CDR3 sequence: CASSSAGGEAGELFF. The CDR3 region has the DNA TGTGCCAGCAGCTCCGCAGGGGGTGAGGCCGGGGAGCTGTTTTTT. The chain carries TRBV7-2 and TRBJ2-2, with 7 bases fitting TRBD1. V dropped 4 bases and J dropped 6; count of bases not matched to a gene: 8. This CDR3 contains 15 residues. The germline V gene encodes CDR1 SGHTA and CDR2 FQGNSA.

A remark on this clone: Additional DNA sequences in this sample encode the identical CDR3. The chain joins TRBV7-3 to TRBJ2-2, with 8 bases lining up with TRBD2. V lost 0 bases and J lost 0; bases outside the gene matches: 0. CDR1 is SGHTA, CDR2 FQGTGA, per germline. The CDR3 runs 16 residues. CDR3 sequence (DNA): TGTGCCAGCAGCTTAACTAGCGGGGCGAACACCGGGGAGCTGTTTTTT. Translated, it gives CASSLTSGANTGELFF.

The J gene is TRBJ1-5, the V gene TRBV19; weak D call: TRBD1 (6 bases). The V gene lost 6 bases and the J gene lost 4 bases, with 16 bases spanning the gap. The V gene's germline CDR1 is LNHDA and CDR2 SQIVND (reference sequence). This CDR3 region has 15 residues. The CDR3 is CASRTTGIGNQPQHF. The CDR3 region has the DNA TGTGCCAGTAGAACAACAGGGATTGGGAATCAGCCCCAGCATTTT.

J is TRBJ2-7 and V is TRBV7-3; TRBD1 might be the D (6 bases). The CDR3 length is 14 residues. The V end was cut by 2 bases, the J end by 5 bases, with 13 bases between. Per the germline V gene, CDR1 is SGHTA and CDR2 is FQGTGA. For the CDR3, the DNA is TGTGCCAGCAGCTTATTTGGGGGCCTCGACGAGCAGTACTTC. It encodes CASSLFGGLDEQYF. The entire variable domain, with the rest obtained from reference TRBV7-3 and TRBJ2-7, is as follows: GAGVSQTPSNKVTEKGKYVELRCDPISGHTALYWYRQSLGQGPEFLIYFQGTGAADDSGLPNDRFFAVRPEGSVSTLKIQRTERGDSAVYLCASSLFGGLDEQYFGPGTRLTVT.

This clone was observed a few times. The CDR3 region has the DNA TGCGCCAGCAGCTTTGGGACAGGGAGCACCGGGGAGCTGTTTTTT. As protein: CASSFGTGSTGELFF. V gene TRBV5-1 combines with J gene TRBJ2-2; 9 bases match TRBD1. The CDR3 consists of 15 residues. Looked up from germline, CDR1 is SGHRS and CDR2 is YFSETQ. V dropped 2 bases and J dropped 4; count of bases not matched to a gene: 3.